This entry describes one T cell receptor beta chain. Its target is unknown. Here immunoSEQ multiplex PCR was the method, and the copy in TCRdb shows in-frame clones only, minus some. The table lists some 140,000 clones, approximately 93% of them singletons. This record comes from a study of T cell responses to AZD1222 COVID-19 vaccine. Whole-study results and caveats: Per reports, nearly half of all spike-specific TCRs target regions that are unmutated in variants. The study identified only six AZD1222 recipients as seropositive at baseline.

The starting material was peripheral blood, obtained on day 0 of AZD1222 vaccination. The source of this sequence is an adult in good health.

CDR3 DNA sequence: TGTGCCAGCAGTTACATAGCGGGGGTGAGAGAGACCCAGTACTTC. Translating it yields CASSYIAGVRETQYF. The V gene is TRBV6-6, the J gene TRBJ2-5, with 9 positions matching TRBD2. Germline V gives CDR1 MNHNY, CDR2 SVGAGI (reference sequence). V shed 2 bases and J 4 bases; nucleotides not matched to a gene: 5. CDR3 length: 15 residues.